The clone carrying this T cell receptor (beta chain) was counted a few times. Its cognate antigen is unknown. The CDR3 runs 17 residues. V shed 4 bases, J shed 1 base, and the junction held 8 bases outside the gene matches. From germline, CDR1 is SGHAT and CDR2 FQNNGV. The source of the sample is a study of response to subunit inactivated influenza vaccine. Notes on the study in general: New T cells are recruited in small numbers by each seasonal influenza vaccination, according to the authors' suggestion.

One entry per CDR3 protein, called by TCRdb with MiXCR from the RT-PCR reads. The sample records approximately 530,000 distinct CDR3 sequences, approximately 6.9% being singletons. The chain uses TRBV11-2 and TRBJ1-1; 11 positions agree with TRBD1. The sample in question was PBMCs from blood, obtained around 25 months after vaccination. This clonotype originated in a man between 50 and 75 years old who received an inactivated influenza vaccine. The CDR3 coding sequence is TGTGCCAGCAGCTCCAGGACAGGGGGCGGCTCGAACACTGAAGCTTTCTTT. It specifies CASSSRTGGGSNTEAFF.